The 15 T cell receptor beta chains reported below all come from one sample, sequenced in a study of tumor-infiltrating lymphocytes in oesophageal squamous cell carcinoma. TCRdb passed the PCR reads through MiXCR, listing each CDR3 protein once. The top ten hold less than 45% of the sample, which has almost 20,000 distinct CDR3 sequences, roughly 40% seen once. Sequencing was performed on esophageal tumor tissue. These receptors all stem from a male donor with esophageal squamous cell carcinoma.

This clonotype was detected only a few times. V gene TRBV7-3 combines with J gene TRBJ2-6, with D possibly matching TRBD1 (6 bases). V dropped 5 bases and J dropped 4 bases, with 12 bases sitting between them. Germline V gene sequence: CDR1 SGHTA, CDR2 FQGTGA. The CDR3 runs 15 residues. The CDR3 region has the DNA TGTGCCAGCAGCGTCACAGGGAGCGGGGCCAACGTCCTGACTTTC. It specifies CASSVTGSGANVLTF.

This clonotype was observed a few times. The V and J genes are TRBV12-3 or TRBV12-4 and TRBJ2-5; 13 nucleotides match TRBD2. Trimming removed 6 bases from V and 13 bases from J; junction bases left unmatched: 17. The CDR3 is made up of 16 amino acids. Here the CDR3 DNA reads TGTGCCAGCAGGCCTTTGACTAGCGGGGGGTTCGGGGAGCTGTACTTC. It is translated as CASRPLTSGGFGELYF.

The chain uses TRBV7-3 and TRBJ2-5; D is unclear. This CDR3 comprises 13 residues. Germline V gene data show CDR1 as SGHTA and CDR2 as FQGTGA. Trimming left V 6 bases short and J 0 bases short, with 8 bases between. CDR3 amino acids: CASSRSYQETQYF. The CDR3 nucleotides read TGTGCCAGCAGTCGATCGTACCAAGAGACCCAGTACTTC.

The chain employs TRBV11-2 and TRBJ2-1, with 7 bases aligning to TRBD2. Gene TRBJ2-7 matches the end of the DNA better, so the J call may be wrong. The CDR3 runs 17 residues. Germline V gives CDR1 SGHAT, CDR2 FQNNGV. Here the CDR3 DNA reads TGTGCCAGCAGCTTAACGTTAGGGGCTAGCGGCTCCTACGAGCAGTACTTC. Amino acids: CASSLTLGASGSYEQYF.

The chain joins TRBV7-2 to TRBJ2-3; 9 bases align to TRBD2. The J call is in doubt because the DNA end fits TRBJ2-1 better. Germline V gene lookup returns CDR1 SGHTA and CDR2 FQGNSA. CDR3 length equals 18 residues. The DNA for the CDR3 is TGTGCCAGCAGCTCCTCCCTGCGACTAGCGGAGACCTACAATGAGCAGTTCTTC. It is translated as CASSSSLRLAETYNEQFF.

Only a few counts were recorded for this clonotype. The missing conserved phenylalanine or tryptophan at the end of this CDR3 makes a read error likely. The limits of the CDR3 on the DNA are not certain, so only TCRdb's listed CDR3 is given. The V call is TRBV7-8, the J call TRBJ2-7. CDR1 and CDR2 (germline): SGHVS, FQNEAQ. The CDR3 length equals 15 residues, ends included. The CDR3 reads CASSLGPTNGYTFGS.

About this clonotype: Being one base from a much bigger clone, this may be a read error. The rearrangement uses TRBV7-8 and TRBJ1-5; D not resolved. The CDR3 is 14 residues long. CDR1 and CDR2 from the germline V gene are SGHVS and FQNEAQ. The CDR3 DNA sequence: TGTGCCAGCAGCCCGACATACCAAAATCAGCCCCAGAATTTT. As protein: CASSPTYQNQPQNF.

This clonotype came up a few times. A clone one base away is much larger, so this may be a read error. V and J are TRBV6-1 and TRBJ2-1; TRBD2 aligns across 8 bases. CDR3 length: 15 amino acids. Looked up from germline, CDR1 is MNHNS and CDR2 is SASEGT. V lost 4 bases and J lost 10; bases outside the gene matches: 12. As DNA, the CDR3 is TGTGCCAGCAGTGTCGGACTAGCTGACGGTAGCGAGCAGTTCTTC. It is translated as CASSVGLADGSEQFF.

In its sample, this clonotype ranks as medium-sized. V usage is TRBV6-1 and J usage is TRBJ2-5, with D perhaps TRBD2 (5 bases). Per the germline V gene, CDR1 is MNHNS and CDR2 is SASEGT. This CDR3 is 16 amino acids long. V dropped 6 bases and J dropped 4 bases, with 21 bases sitting between them. The DNA for the CDR3 is TGTGCCAGCAGGCCCTCATATTACGGGAATCTAGAGACCCAGTACTTC. Protein sequence: CASRPSYYGNLETQYF.

This clonotype was seen repeatedly, ten times or more. This chain links TRBV10-2 with TRBJ1-5; D is ambiguous. Between the trimmed V and J ends, which lost 6 bases and 1 base, there was a span of 7 bases. This CDR3 region has 13 residues. Germline CDR1 and CDR2: WSHSY and SAAADI. The CDR3 nucleotides read TGCGCCAGCAGGAGGGAGAGCAATCAGCCCCAGCATTTT. Amino acids: CASRRESNQPQHF.

The V gene is TRBV6-1, the J gene TRBJ2-1; no clear D gene. CDR3 size: 13 residues. Germline loops: CDR1 MNHNS, CDR2 SASEGT. The V end lost 3 bases, the J end lost 9 bases, and 12 bases lay between the germline ends. CDR3 protein: CASSDRIIGEQFF. The CDR3 DNA sequence: TGTGCCAGCAGTGATAGGATTATCGGTGAGCAGTTCTTC.

This clonotype was counted a single time. This CDR3 fails to terminate in the conserved phenylalanine or tryptophan, so it likely reflects a read error. It is unclear where the CDR3 begins or ends on the DNA, so no DNA is shown, and the CDR3 is as TCRdb lists it. The J gene is TRBJ2-7, the V gene TRBV14. The CDR3 is 13 residues long, ends included. Germline loops: CDR1 SGHDN, CDR2 FVKESK. CDR3 sequence: CASSLGYEQFFGS.

On this clonotype itself: A much larger clone is a single base away; this may be a read error. This rearrangement joins TRBV15 to TRBJ2-7; the D gene is possibly TRBD1 (5 bases). The CDR3 runs to 12 residues. The ends were cut back, 9 bases at V and 7 bases at J, with 16 bases in the middle. In germline, CDR1 is LNHNV, CDR2 YYDKDF (reference sequence). The CDR3 here is CATSDSINEQYF. In DNA, the CDR3 is TGTGCCACGTCCGACAGTATCAATGAGCAGTACTTC. Full variable domain (missing parts from reference TRBV15 and TRBJ2-7): DAMVIQNPRYQVTQFGKPVTLSCSQTLNHNVMYWYQQKSSQAPKLLFHYYDKDFNNEADTPDNFQSRRPNTSFCFLDIRSPGLGDTAMYLCATSDSINEQYFGPGTRLTVT.

In this sample, this clonotype turned up many times. The chain recombines TRBV5-6 with TRBJ1-1; no clear D. V lost 2 bases to trimming and J lost 10 bases, with 15 bases between them. CDR1 is SGHDT and CDR2 is YYEEEE in the germline V gene. This CDR3 spans 13 amino acids. CDR3 protein: CASSLDLQEGAFF. The CDR3 nucleotides are TGTGCCAGCAGCTTAGATTTGCAGGAGGGAGCTTTCTTT.

Turning to this clonotype: Lacking the conserved final phenylalanine or tryptophan, this CDR3 likely reflects a read error. The DNA is left out, because the CDR3 cannot be placed on it with certainty; the CDR3 is given as TCRdb lists it. This CDR3 reads CASSPGQDYNEQFFGA. This sequence joins TRBV12-3 or TRBV12-4 and TRBJ2-6; the table's D call TRBD1 went unverified against the DNA. The CDR3 spans 16 amino acids, including both terminal residues.